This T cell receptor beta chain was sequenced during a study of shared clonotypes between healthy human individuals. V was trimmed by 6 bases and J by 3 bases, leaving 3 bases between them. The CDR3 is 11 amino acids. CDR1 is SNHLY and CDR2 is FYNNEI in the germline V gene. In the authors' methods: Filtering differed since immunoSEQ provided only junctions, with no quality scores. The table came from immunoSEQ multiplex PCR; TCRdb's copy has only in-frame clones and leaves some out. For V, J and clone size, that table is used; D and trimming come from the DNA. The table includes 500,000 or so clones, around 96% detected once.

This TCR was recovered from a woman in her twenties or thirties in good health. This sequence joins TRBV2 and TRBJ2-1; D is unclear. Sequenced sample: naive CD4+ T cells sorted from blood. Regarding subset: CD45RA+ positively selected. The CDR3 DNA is TGTGCCAGCAGGGGCTACAATGAGCAGTTCTTC. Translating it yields CASRGYNEQFF.